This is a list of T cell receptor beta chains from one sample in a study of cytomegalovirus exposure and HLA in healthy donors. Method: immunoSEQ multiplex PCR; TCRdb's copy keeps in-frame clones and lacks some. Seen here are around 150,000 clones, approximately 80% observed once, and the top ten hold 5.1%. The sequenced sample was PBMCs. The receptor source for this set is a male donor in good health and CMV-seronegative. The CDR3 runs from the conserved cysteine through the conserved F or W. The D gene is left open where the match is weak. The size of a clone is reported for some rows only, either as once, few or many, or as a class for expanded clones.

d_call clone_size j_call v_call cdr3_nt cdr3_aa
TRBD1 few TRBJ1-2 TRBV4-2 TGTGCCAGCAGCCAACTTTCCACCAGGGGGCAGAACTATGGCTACACCTTC CASSQLSTRGQNYGYTF
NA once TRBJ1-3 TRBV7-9 TGTGCCAGCAGCTACACAGGGATCTCTGGAAACACCATATATTTT CASSYTGISGNTIYF
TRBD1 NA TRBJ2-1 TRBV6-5 TGTGCCAGCACCCCACGGACAGGGTATTCCAATGAGCAGTTCTTC CASTPRTGYSNEQFF
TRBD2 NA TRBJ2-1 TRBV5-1 TGCGCCAGCAGCTTTCGGACTAGCGGGGGGGCGTATGAGCAGTTCTTC CASSFRTSGGAYEQFF
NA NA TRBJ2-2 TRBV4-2 TGTGCCAGCAGCCAAGACGAGGGGAGGACCGGGGAGCTGTTTTTT CASSQDEGRTGELFF
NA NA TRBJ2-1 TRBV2 TGTGCCAGCGGGAGCTCCTACAATGAGCAGTTCTTC CASGSSYNEQFF
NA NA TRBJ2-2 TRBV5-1 TGCGCCAGCGCAGGGGCTAACACCGGGGAGCTGTTTTTT CASAGANTGELFF
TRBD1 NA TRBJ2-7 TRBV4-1 TGCGCCAGCAGCCAGACAGGGTACTACGAGCAGTACTTC CASSQTGYYEQYF
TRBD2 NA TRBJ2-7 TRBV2 TGTGCCAGCAGCGCCTCGGGGACTACCCCCTGGGAGCAGTACTTC CASSASGTTPWEQYF
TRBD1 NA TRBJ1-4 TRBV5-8 TGTGCCAGCAGCAGAGGACAGGGAGGAACTAATGAAAAACTGTTTTTT CASSRGQGGTNEKLFF
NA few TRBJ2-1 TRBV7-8 TGTGCCAGCAGCAACTACGGATCCTACAATGAGCAGTTCTTC CASSNYGSYNEQFF
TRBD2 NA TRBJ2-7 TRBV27 TGTGCCAGCAGTTTATGGGGCCGGGAGGGCGAGCAGTACTTC CASSLWGREGEQYF
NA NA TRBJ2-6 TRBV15 TGTGCCACCAGCAGAGGCGGGCCGGCGGCAGGGGCCAACGTCCTGACTTTC CATSRGGPAAGANVLTF
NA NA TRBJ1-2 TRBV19 TGTGCCAGTAGTAAACAGGAGCTTGGCTACACCTTC CASSKQELGYTF
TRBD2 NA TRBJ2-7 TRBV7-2 TGTGCCAGCAGCCACTATAGCGGGGGCTACGAGCAGTACTTC CASSHYSGGYEQYF
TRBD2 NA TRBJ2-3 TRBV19 TGTGCCAGTAGTTGGGGCGGGGGGGCGTCTGATACGCAGTATTTT CASSWGGGASDTQYF
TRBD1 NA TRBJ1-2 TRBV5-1 TGCGCCAGCAGCTTGGAACAGGGGCGACGGGGCTACACCTTC CASSLEQGRRGYTF
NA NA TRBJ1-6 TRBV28 TGTGCCAGCAGCAGGGAAGGGGTTCGATCACCCCTCCACTTT CASSREGVRSPLHF
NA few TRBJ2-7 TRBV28 TGTGCCAGTAACGGACTTACCTACGAGCAGTACTTC CASNGLTYEQYF
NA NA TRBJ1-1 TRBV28 TGTGCCAGCAGGACCCAGGAGAACACTGAAGCTTTCTTT CASRTQENTEAFF
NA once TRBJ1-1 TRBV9 TGTGCCAGCAGCGCCTACAGCCCCGGACAGATCACTGAAGCTTTCTTT CASSAYSPGQITEAFF
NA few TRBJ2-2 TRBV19 TGTGCCACCCTGACGGGAAACACCGGGGAGCTGTTTTTT CATLTGNTGELFF
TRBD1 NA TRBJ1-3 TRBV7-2 TGTGCCAGCAGCAGACAGGGAGTTAGTGGAAACACCATATATTTT CASSRQGVSGNTIYF
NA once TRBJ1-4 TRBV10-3 TGTGCCATCAGTGAGCAGATGTCAGGGAATGAAAAACTGTTTTTT CAISEQMSGNEKLFF
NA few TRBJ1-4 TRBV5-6 TGTGCCAGCAGCTTGAACGGGGGGGAAAAACTGTTTTTT CASSLNGGEKLFF
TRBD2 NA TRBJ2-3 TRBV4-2 TGTGCCAGCAGCCAAGAAAGGGCTAGCGGGGGCACAGATACGCAGTATTTT CASSQERASGGTDTQYF
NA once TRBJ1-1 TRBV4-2 TGTGCCAGCAGCCACCTGGACACGCCGAACACTGAAGCTTTCTTT CASSHLDTPNTEAFF
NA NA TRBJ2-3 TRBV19 TGTGCCAGTAGTAGCGGGGTGATCACAGATACGCAGTATTTT CASSSGVITDTQYF
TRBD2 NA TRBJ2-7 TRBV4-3 TGCGCCAGCAGCCAAGACATCCGGGGGGCCTACGAGCAGTACTTC CASSQDIRGAYEQYF
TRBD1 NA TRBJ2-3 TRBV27 TGTGCCAGCAGACCAAGGACAGGGTTTGACGTCTCACCAGATACGCAGTATTTT CASRPRTGFDVSPDTQYF
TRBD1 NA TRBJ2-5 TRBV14 TGTGCCAGCAACTGGCAGGGGGCATGGGAGACCCAGTACTTC CASNWQGAWETQYF
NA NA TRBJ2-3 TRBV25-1 TGTGCCAGCAGTGGCCGGACAGATACGCAGTATTTT CASSGRTDTQYF
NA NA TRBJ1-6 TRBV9 TGTGCCAGCAAAAGGGGTCAGAATAATTCACCCCTCCACTTT CASKRGQNNSPLHF
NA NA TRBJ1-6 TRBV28 TGTGCCAGCAGTCCCATTATTGGACGTCTTAGCGATTCACCCCTCCACTTT CASSPIIGRLSDSPLHF
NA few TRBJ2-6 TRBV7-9 TGTGCCAGCAGCTTAGGAGAAACTGGGGCCAACGTCCTGACTTTC CASSLGETGANVLTF
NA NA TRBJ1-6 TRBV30 TGTGCCTGGACCGGGACACATTCACCCCTCCACTTT CAWTGTHSPLHF
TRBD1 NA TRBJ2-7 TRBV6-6 TGTGCCAGCAGTCCCCTGACAGGGATTGGCGAGCAGTACTTC CASSPLTGIGEQYF